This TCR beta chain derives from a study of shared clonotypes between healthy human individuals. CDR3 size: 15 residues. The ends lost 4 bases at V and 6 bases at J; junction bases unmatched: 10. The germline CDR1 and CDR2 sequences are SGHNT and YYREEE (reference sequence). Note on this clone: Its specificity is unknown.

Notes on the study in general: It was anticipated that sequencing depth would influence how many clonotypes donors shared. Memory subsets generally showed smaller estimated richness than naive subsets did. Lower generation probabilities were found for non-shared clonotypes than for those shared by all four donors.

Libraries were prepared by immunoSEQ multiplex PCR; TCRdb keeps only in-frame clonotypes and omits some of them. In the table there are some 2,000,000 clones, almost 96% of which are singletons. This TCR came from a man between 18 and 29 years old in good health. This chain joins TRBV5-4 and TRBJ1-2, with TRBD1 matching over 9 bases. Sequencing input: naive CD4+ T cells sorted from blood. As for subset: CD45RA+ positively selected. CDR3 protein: CASSLTGGLDDGYTF. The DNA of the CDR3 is TGTGCCAGCAGCCTTACAGGGGGCTTAGACGATGGCTACACCTTC.